This TCR beta chain is drawn from a study of T cell responses to AZD1222 COVID-19 vaccine. Across the study: Second-dose timings of about 4 or about 12 weeks were pooled.

Sequencing was performed with immunoSEQ multiplex PCR; in TCRdb, only in-frame clones are kept and a portion is missing. The sample lists about 83,000 clones, about 84% seen once, with about 8.7% in the top ten. Looked up from germline, CDR1 is SGHRS and CDR2 is YFSETQ. The CDR3 runs to 13 residues. V was trimmed by 1 base and J by 3 bases, leaving 7 bases between them. Note on this clone: Antigen: not known.

Findings and limits, study-wide: There were repertoire samples only from the period after the peak T cell response.

The chain links TRBV5-1 to TRBJ2-5; no clear D. This clonotype was obtained from an adult in good health. This specimen was peripheral blood, taken on day 0 of AZD1222 vaccination. Here the CDR3 reads CASSLIGKETQYF. For the CDR3, the DNA is TGCGCCAGCAGCTTGATAGGGAAAGAGACCCAGTACTTC.